This TCR beta chain came from a study of cytomegalovirus exposure and HLA in healthy donors. Whole-study context: From donors who were HLA-typed, an early data release held around 80 million unique TCRs.

Both 60 Vbeta primers and 13 Jbeta primers went into the PCR. Profiling relied on immunoSEQ multiplex PCR, and the TCRdb table lists in-frame clones only, not all of them. This table has 100,000 to 150,000 clones, 65% to 80% appearing once. CDR1 is MNHEY, CDR2 SVGAGI, per germline. The junction had 9 bases not matched to a gene; V was cut back by 1 base and J by 8 bases. CDR3 length: 16 amino acids. Only one count was recorded for this clone. The sequenced sample was PBMCs. The chain employs TRBV6-5 and TRBJ1-2, with 11 bases lining up with TRBD1. This TCR derives from a woman aged 60 to 75 in good health and CMV-seropositive. CDR3 residues: CASSYFVGQGASGYTF. The CDR3 DNA reads as TGTGCCAGCAGTTACTTTGTAGGACAGGGGGCGTCAGGCTACACCTTC.